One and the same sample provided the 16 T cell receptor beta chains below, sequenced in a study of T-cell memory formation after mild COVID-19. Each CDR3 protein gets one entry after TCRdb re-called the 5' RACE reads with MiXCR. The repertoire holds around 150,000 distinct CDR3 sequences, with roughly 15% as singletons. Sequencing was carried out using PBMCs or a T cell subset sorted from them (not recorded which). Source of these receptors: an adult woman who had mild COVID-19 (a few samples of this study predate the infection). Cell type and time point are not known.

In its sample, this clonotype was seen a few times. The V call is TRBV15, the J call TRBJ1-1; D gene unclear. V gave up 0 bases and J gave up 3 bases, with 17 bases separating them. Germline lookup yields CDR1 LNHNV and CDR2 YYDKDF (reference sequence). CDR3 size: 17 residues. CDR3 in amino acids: CATSRDYRGLVDTEAFF. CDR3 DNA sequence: TGTGCCACCAGCAGAGATTACCGGGGTCTGGTTGACACTGAAGCTTTCTTT.

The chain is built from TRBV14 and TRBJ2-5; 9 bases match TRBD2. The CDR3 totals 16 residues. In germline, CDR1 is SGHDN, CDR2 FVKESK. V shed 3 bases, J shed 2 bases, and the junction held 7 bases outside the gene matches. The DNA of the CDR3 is TGTGCCAGCAGCCACGAGGGACTAGCAAAACAAGAGACCCAGTACTTC. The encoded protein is CASSHEGLAKQETQYF.

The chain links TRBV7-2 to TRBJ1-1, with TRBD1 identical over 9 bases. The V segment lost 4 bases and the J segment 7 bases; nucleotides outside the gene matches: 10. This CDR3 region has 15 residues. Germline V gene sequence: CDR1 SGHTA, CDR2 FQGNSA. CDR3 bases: TGTGCCAGCAGCTATTCCGGGACAGGGAGCTTTGAAGCTTTCTTT. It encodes CASSYSGTGSFEAFF.

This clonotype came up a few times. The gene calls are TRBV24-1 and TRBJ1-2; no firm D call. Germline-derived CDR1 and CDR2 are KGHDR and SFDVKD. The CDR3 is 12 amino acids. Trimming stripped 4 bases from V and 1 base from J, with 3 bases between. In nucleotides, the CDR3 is TGTGCCACCAGTGACGATAACTATGGCTACACCTTC. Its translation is CATSDDNYGYTF.

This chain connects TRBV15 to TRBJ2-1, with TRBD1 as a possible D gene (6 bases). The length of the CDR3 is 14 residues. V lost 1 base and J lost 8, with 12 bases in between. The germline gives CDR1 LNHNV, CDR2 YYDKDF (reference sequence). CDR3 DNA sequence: TGTGCCACCAGCAGAGCACAGGGAAAGGATGAGCAGTTCTTC. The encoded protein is CATSRAQGKDEQFF.

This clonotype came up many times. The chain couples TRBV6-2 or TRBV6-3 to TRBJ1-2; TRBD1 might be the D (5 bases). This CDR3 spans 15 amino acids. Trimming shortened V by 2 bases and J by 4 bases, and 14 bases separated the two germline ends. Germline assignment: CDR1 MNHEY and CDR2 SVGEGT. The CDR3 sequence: CASSYVSGNAYGYTF. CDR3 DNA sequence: TGTGCCAGCAGTTACGTGTCAGGGAACGCCTATGGCTACACCTTC.

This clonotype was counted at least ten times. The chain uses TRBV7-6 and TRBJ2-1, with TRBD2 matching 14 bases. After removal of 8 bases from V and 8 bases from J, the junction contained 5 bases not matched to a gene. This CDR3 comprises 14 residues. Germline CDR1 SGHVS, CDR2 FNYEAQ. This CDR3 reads CASQGTSGGDEQFF. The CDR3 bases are TGTGCCAGCCAAGGGACTAGCGGGGGCGATGAGCAGTTCTTC.

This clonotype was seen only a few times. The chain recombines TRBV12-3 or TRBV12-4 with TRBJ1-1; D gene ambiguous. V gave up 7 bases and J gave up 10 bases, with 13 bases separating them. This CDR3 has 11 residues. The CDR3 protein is CASTLDVGAFF. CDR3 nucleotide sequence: TGTGCCAGCACCCTGGACGTGGGAGCTTTCTTT.

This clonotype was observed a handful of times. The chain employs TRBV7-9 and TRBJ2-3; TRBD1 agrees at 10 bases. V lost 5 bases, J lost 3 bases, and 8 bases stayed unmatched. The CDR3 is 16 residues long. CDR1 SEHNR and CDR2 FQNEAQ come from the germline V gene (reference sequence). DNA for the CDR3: TGTGCCAGCAGCCCGCAACCGGGACAGGGGACAGATACGCAGTATTTT. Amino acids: CASSPQPGQGTDTQYF.

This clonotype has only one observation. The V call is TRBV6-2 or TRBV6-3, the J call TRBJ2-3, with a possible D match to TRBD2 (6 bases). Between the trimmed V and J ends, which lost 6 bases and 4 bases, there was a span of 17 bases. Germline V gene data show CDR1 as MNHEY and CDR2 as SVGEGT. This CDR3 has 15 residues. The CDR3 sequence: CASRQIITGADTQYF. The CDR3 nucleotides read TGTGCCAGCAGGCAAATAATAACGGGGGCAGATACGCAGTATTTT.

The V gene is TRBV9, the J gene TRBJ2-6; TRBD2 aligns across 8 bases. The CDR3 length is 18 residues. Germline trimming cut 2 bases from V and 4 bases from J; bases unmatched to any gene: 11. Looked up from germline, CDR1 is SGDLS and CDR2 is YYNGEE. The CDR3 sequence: CASSVRGGLASGANVLTF. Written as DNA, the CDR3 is TGTGCCAGCAGCGTTCGTGGAGGACTAGCTTCAGGGGCCAACGTCCTGACTTTC.

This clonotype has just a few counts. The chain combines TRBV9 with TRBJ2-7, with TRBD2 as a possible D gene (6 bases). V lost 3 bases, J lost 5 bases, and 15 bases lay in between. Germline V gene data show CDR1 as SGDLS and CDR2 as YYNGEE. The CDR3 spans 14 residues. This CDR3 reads CASSGGSSDHEQYF. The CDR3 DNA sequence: TGTGCCAGCAGCGGAGGTTCTAGCGACCACGAGCAGTACTTC.

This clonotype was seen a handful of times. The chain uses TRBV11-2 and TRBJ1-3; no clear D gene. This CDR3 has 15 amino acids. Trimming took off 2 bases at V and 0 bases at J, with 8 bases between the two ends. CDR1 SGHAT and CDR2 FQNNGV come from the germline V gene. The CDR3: CASSLKRISGNTIYF. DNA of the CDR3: TGTGCCAGCAGCTTAAAACGGATCTCTGGAAACACCATATATTTT. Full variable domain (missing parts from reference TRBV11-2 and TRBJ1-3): EAGVAQSPRYKIIEKRQSVAFWCNPISGHATLYWYQQILGQGPKLLIQFQNNGVVDDSQLPKDRFSAERLKGVDSTLKIQPAKLEDSAVYLCASSLKRISGNTIYFGEGSWLTVV.

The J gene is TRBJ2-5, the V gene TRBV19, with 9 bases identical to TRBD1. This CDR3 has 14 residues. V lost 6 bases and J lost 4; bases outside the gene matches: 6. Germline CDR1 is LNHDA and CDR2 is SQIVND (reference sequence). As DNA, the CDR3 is TGTGCCAGTAGACTACAGGGGGCCGGAGAGACCCAGTACTTC. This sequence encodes CASRLQGAGETQYF.

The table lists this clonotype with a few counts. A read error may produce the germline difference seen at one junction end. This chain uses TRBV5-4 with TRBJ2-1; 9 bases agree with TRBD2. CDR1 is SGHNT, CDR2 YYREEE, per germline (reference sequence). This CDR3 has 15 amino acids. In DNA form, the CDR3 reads TGTGCCAGCAGCCCCCCGGGACTAGCTAAGCTAAAATCGGTCTTC. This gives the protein CASSPPGLAKLKSVF. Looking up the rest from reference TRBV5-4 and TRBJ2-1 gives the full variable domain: ETGVTQSPTHLIKTRGQQVTLRCSSQSGHNTVSWYQQALGQGPQFIFQYYREEENGRGNFPPRFSGLQFPNYSSELNVNALELDDSALYLCASSPPGLAKLKSVFGPGTRLTVL.

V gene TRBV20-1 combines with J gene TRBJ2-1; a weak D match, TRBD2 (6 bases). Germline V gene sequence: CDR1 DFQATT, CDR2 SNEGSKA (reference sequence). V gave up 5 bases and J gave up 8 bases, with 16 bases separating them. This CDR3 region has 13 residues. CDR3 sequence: CSAYLWGGDEQFF. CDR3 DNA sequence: TGCAGTGCTTACCTATGGGGAGGCGATGAGCAGTTCTTC.